This T cell receptor beta chain was observed in a study of T cell responses to AZD1222 COVID-19 vaccine. This clone was recorded once. Its antigen is still unknown. The germline V and J ends were trimmed by 3 bases and 8 bases, with 13 bases remaining between them. The germline gives CDR1 SEHNR, CDR2 FQNEAQ (reference sequence). CDR3 size: 13 residues. Only in-frame clones appear in the TCRdb table, and some are missing; sequencing was by immunoSEQ multiplex PCR. The sample lists roughly 120,000 clones, approximately 90% occurring once. The study, taken as a whole, reports: The donors showed a predominance of white British ancestry and of females, with possible underestimation of clonal diversity.

The chain couples TRBV7-9 to TRBJ1-2; D ambiguous. The TCR originated in an adult who received the AZD1222 COVID-19 vaccine. This material consisted of peripheral blood, taken 28 days after the second AZD1222 dose. The CDR3 loop is CASSLGLIGGYTF. The CDR3, as DNA: TGTGCCAGCAGCTTGGGGTTAATCGGGGGCTACACCTTC.